The clone carrying this TCR beta chain was seen more than once but under ten times. A second roughly 7 to 12 cycle PCR used barcoded and J-beta primers. TCRdb re-called the 5' RACE reads through MiXCR, storing one row per CDR3 protein. The repertoire holds hundreds of thousands of distinct CDR3 sequences, with 44% as singletons. The data originate from a study of blood T cells in healthy people across ages. The TCR was taken from a man aged 55 to 70 in good health. The specimen was blood.

DNA of the CDR3: TGTGCCAGCACCATATCCACTAGCGGGTCTTACGAGCAGTACTTC. Its protein is CASTISTSGSYEQYF. The chain employs TRBV6-6 and TRBJ2-7; 9 bases fit TRBD2. Germline values: CDR1 MNHNY, CDR2 SVGAGI (reference sequence). This CDR3 has 15 amino acids. V lost 7 bases and J lost 4; bases outside the gene matches: 11.